The rows below give T cell receptor beta chains drawn from one sample of a study of radiation and T cells in renal cell carcinoma. Assay used: immunoSEQ multiplex PCR; TCRdb lists only in-frame clones, some missing. This sample yields about 3,700 clones, of which more than 70% are seen a single time; 7.5% to 9.5% belongs to the top ten. Sequences were derived from tumor tissue, sampled from a patient whose treatment was nephrectomy without radiotherapy. Source of these receptors: a man aged 50 to 59 with renal cell carcinoma. CDR3s include the opening cysteine and the closing phenylalanine or tryptophan. Each record gives: V gene, D gene, J gene, clone size, CDR3 protein, CDR3 DNA. The D gene is left open where the match is weak. A clone size is listed for some rows: how often the clone was seen (once, few, many), or a class if it is expanded.

TRBV6-1	TRBD1	TRBJ1-2	-	CASSRVTGNDYGYTF	TGTGCCAGCAGTAGGGTGACAGGGAATGACTATGGCTACACCTTC
TRBV25-1	-	TRBJ2-3	-	CASSDPPGSTDTQYF	TGTGCCAGCAGTGACCCCCCTGGTTCGACAGATACGCAGTATTTT
TRBV7-8	-	TRBJ2-7	-	CASSPRESSTYEQYF	TGTGCCAGCAGCCCCCGTGAGAGCTCCACCTACGAGCAGTACTTC
TRBV11-2	-	TRBJ2-3	-	CASSLRYASTDTQYF	TGTGCCAGCAGCCTAAGGTATGCTAGCACAGATACGCAGTATTTT
TRBV28	-	TRBJ1-1	once	CASSRRWGGIMNTEAFF	TGTGCCAGCAGCCGAAGGTGGGGGGGGATAATGAACACTGAAGCTTTCTTT
TRBV6-1	-	TRBJ2-2	few	CASSESVETGELFF	TGTGCCAGCAGTGAATCTGTGGAAACCGGGGAGCTGTTTTTT
TRBV10-3	TRBD1	TRBJ1-4	-	CAISAEGTGNEKLFF	TGTGCCATCAGTGCGGAGGGGACAGGGAATGAAAAACTGTTTTTT
TRBV7-2	-	TRBJ2-3	-	CASSLAGVLVDTQYF	TGTGCCAGCAGCTTAGCGGGAGTCTTAGTAGATACGCAGTATTTT
TRBV15	TRBD2	TRBJ2-3	-	CATSSLAGITDTQYF	TGTGCCACCAGTTCACTAGCGGGAATCACAGATACGCAGTATTTT
TRBV27	-	TRBJ1-2	few	CASSRTGLSNYGYTF	TGTGCCAGCAGCCGCACAGGGTTGAGTAACTATGGCTACACCTTC
TRBV5-1	TRBD2	TRBJ2-1	-	CASSLELGAGHEQFF	TGCGCCAGCAGCTTGGAGTTGGGAGCGGGGCATGAGCAGTTCTTC
TRBV29-1	TRBD2	TRBJ2-5	-	CSGRRGLAGDTAQYF	TGCAGCGGGAGAAGGGGACTAGCGGGAGATACGGCCCAGTACTTC
TRBV6-5	-	TRBJ2-7	-	CASSYSIGYEQYF	TGTGCCAGCAGTTACTCGATAGGTTACGAGCAGTACTTC
TRBV11-2	-	TRBJ2-2	-	CASSLRGASMSTGELFF	TGTGCCAGCAGCTTAAGAGGAGCGAGCATGAGCACCGGGGAGCTGTTTTTT
TRBV6-5	-	TRBJ2-1	-	CASRLLAKSYNEQFF	TGTGCCAGCAGACTTCTAGCTAAATCCTACAATGAGCAGTTCTTC
TRBV4-1	-	TRBJ1-3	-	CASSQHPQSGGGNTIYF	TGCGCCAGCAGCCAGCACCCTCAGAGTGGGGGGGGAAACACCATATATTTT
TRBV18	-	TRBJ1-2	once	CASSPRANNYGYTF	TGTGCCAGCTCACCGAGGGCGAACAACTATGGCTACACCTTC
TRBV5-4	-	TRBJ1-1	-	CASSLEGGGTEAFF	TGTGCCAGCAGCTTGGAAGGGGGGGGCACTGAAGCTTTCTTT
TRBV7-8	-	TRBJ2-7	once	CASSLLASPDYEQYF	TGTGCCAGCAGCTTGTTGGCCAGCCCTGACTACGAGCAGTACTTC